These 2 T cell receptor beta chains share one sample of origin, sequenced in a study of blood T cell repertoires in COVID-19. Some clones are missing from TCRdb's copy, which holds only in-frame ones; the method was immunoSEQ multiplex PCR. The sample yields over 90,000 clones, approximately 78% seen once. Sequenced: peripheral blood. These receptors were collected from a man in his fifties or sixties with active or convalescent COVID-19.

The chain couples TRBV7-9 to TRBJ2-1; TRBD1 matches 7 bases. Trimming removed 7 bases from V and 2 bases from J; junction bases left unmatched: 5. The CDR3 extends over 14 amino acids. Germline V gene sequence: CDR1 SEHNR, CDR2 FQNEAQ (reference sequence). In DNA form, the CDR3 reads TGTGCCAGCAACGTTCAGGGGGCCTACAATGAGCAGTTCTTC. It encodes CASNVQGAYNEQFF. Based on the CDR3 plus reference TRBV7-9 and TRBJ2-1, the full variable domain is DTGVSQNPRHKITKRGQNVTFRCDPISEHNRLYWYRQTLGQGPEFLTYFQNEAQLEKSRLLSDRFSAERPKGSFSTLEIQRTEQGDSAMYLCASNVQGAYNEQFFGPGTRLTVL.

The CDR3: CAIESGAPQETQYF. The CDR3 bases are TGTGCCATCGAATCAGGGGCCCCCCAAGAGACCCAGTACTTC. This chain connects TRBV10-3 to TRBJ2-5; possible D gene TRBD1, 6 bases. The germline CDR1 and CDR2 sequences are ENHRY and SYGVKD. Trimming left V 8 bases short and J 1 base short, with 14 bases between. This CDR3 has 14 residues.